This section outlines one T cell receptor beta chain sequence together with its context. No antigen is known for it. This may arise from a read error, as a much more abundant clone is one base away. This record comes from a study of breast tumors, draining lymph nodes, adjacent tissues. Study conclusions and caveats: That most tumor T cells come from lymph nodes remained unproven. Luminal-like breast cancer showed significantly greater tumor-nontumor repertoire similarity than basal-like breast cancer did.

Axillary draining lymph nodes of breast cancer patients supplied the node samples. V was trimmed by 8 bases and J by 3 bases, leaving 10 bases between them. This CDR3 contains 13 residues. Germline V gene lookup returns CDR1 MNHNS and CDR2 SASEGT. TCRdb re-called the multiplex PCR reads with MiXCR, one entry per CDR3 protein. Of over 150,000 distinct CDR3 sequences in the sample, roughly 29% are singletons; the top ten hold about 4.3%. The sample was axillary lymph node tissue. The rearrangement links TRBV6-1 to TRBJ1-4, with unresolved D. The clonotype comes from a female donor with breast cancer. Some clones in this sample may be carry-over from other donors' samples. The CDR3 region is CASDRGANEKLFF. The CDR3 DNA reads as TGTGCCAGCGACCGTGGCGCTAATGAAAAACTGTTTTTT.